Listed below are T cell receptor beta chains from one sample, sequenced in a study of T cells in Graves' hyperthyroidism and ophthalmopathy. Using its own MiXCR run on the multiplex PCR reads, TCRdb lists one record per CDR3 protein. The sample carries approximately 520,000 distinct CDR3 sequences, 20% recorded once. Input material: blood. Source of these receptors: a man aged 18-30 years with Graves' hyperthyroidism. The CDR3 runs from the conserved cysteine through the conserved F or W. D genes are given only for firm matches. Clone size, where shown, is once, few, many, or a class for clones that have expanded.

clone_size | cdr3_length | j_call | v_call | d_call | cdr3_nt | cdr3_aa
many | 13 | TRBJ1-1 | TRBV10-3 | . | TGTGCCATCGGTTCGGACGACAGGCATGAAGCTTTCTTT | CAIGSDDRHEAFF
few | 15 | TRBJ2-7 | TRBV6-1 | . | TGTGCCAGCAGTCGCAACAGGGTAGGGTCCTACGAGCAGTACTTC | CASSRNRVGSYEQYF
many | 13 | TRBJ2-2 | TRBV12-3/TRBV12-4 | . | TGTGCCAGCAGGGGATCTAGCACCGGGGAGCTGTTTTTT | CASRGSSTGELFF
many | 14 | TRBJ2-7 | TRBV12-3/TRBV12-4 | . | TGTGCCAGCAGTTTTAGCAGGGGGGTCGACGAGCAGTACTTC | CASSFSRGVDEQYF
many | 15 | TRBJ2-2 | TRBV28 | . | TGTGCCAGCAGTTTATGGCAGGAGCGCACCGGGGAGCTGTTTTTT | CASSLWQERTGELFF
many | 13 | TRBJ1-1 | TRBV12-3/TRBV12-4 | . | TGTGCCAGCAGTCCGGGGGTTGACACTGAAGCTTTCTTT | CASSPGVDTEAFF
few | 11 | TRBJ2-7 | TRBV29-1 | . | TGCAGCGTTCTGAAGGCTTCCGAGCAGTACTTC | CSVLKASEQYF
. | 15 | TRBJ2-7 | TRBV5-8 | . | TGTGCCAGCAGCTTGATGGGCAGGAGCTCCTACGAGCAGTACTTC | CASSLMGRSSYEQYF
many | 16 | TRBJ1-6 | TRBV6-5 | TRBD1 | TGTGCCAGCAGTTACTTTTCCGGGACAGGGAATTCACCCCTCCACTTT | CASSYFSGTGNSPLHF
many | 15 | TRBJ1-5 | TRBV28 | . | TGTGCCAGCAGTCCGGGGGGCCATCTAACTCAGCCCCAGCATTTT | CASSPGGHLTQPQHF
few | 14 | TRBJ2-5 | TRBV6-1 | . | TGTGCCAGCAGTGGTAGCGGTTTCCAAGAGACCCAGTACTTC | CASSGSGFQETQYF
many | 14 | TRBJ1-2 | TRBV27 | . | TGTGCCAGCAGCTCGGACAGAAACTTCTATGGCTACACCTTC | CASSSDRNFYGYTF
many | 15 | TRBJ2-7 | TRBV6-5 | . | TGTGCCAGCAGTTACTCGATGGGGGCAGGGGACGAGCAGTACTTC | CASSYSMGAGDEQYF
many | 14 | TRBJ1-1 | TRBV6-5 | . | TGTGCCAGCAGTTACTCATACAGAGAAACTGAAGCTTTCTTT | CASSYSYRETEAFF
many | 13 | TRBJ2-3 | TRBV6-1 | TRBD1 | TGTGCCAGCAGTACAGGGGATACAGATACGCAGTATTTT | CASSTGDTDTQYF
few | 17 | TRBJ2-4 | TRBV11-3 | . | TGTGCCAGCAGCTTGGCTGGATGGGGGGTACCCAAAAACATTCAGTACTTC | CASSLAGWGVPKNIQYF
. | 12 | TRBJ1-3 | TRBV28 | . | TGTGCCAGCAGTGGCAGAAGAAACACCATATATTTT | CASSGRRNTIYF
many | 14 | TRBJ2-7 | TRBV12-3/TRBV12-4 | . | TGTGCCAGCAGTTTGTTGGGGGAAGAGTACGAGCAGTACTTC | CASSLLGEEYEQYF
. | 12 | TRBJ1-1 | TRBV28 | TRBD1 | TGTGCCAGCAGATCGACAGGGACTGAAGCTTTCTTT | CASRSTGTEAFF
many | 14 | TRBJ1-1 | TRBV5-1 | . | TGCGCCAGCAGCTCAGGGTGGGGGAACACTGAAGCTTTCTTT | CASSSGWGNTEAFF
many | 15 | TRBJ1-1 | TRBV6-1 | . | TGTGCCAGCTCAAACTCGGGGGGCATGAACACTGAAGCTTTCTTT | CASSNSGGMNTEAFF
many | 13 | TRBJ1-1 | TRBV2 | . | TGTGCCAGCAGCTTACAGAGGGACACTGAAGCTTTCTTT | CASSLQRDTEAFF
. | 15 | TRBJ2-7 | TRBV27 | TRBD1 | TGTGCCAGCAGTGGACGGACAGGGGGTAGGGACGAGCAGTACTTC | CASSGRTGGRDEQYF
many | 12 | TRBJ1-5 | TRBV29-1 | TRBD1 | TGCAGCGTACTCGACAGGGGTCAGCCCCAGCATTTT | CSVLDRGQPQHF
few | 17 | TRBJ1-6 | TRBV20-1 | TRBD1 | TGCAGTGCTAGAGATCCGGGACAGACCCCTTTTAATTCACCCCTCCACTTT | CSARDPGQTPFNSPLHF
many | 13 | TRBJ2-4 | TRBV2 | TRBD1 | TGTGCCAGCAGTGGGGACAGACGGGACATTCAGTACTTC | CASSGDRRDIQYF
many | 14 | TRBJ2-5 | TRBV2 | TRBD1 | TGTGCCAGCTATGGACAGGGGTCCCAAGAGACCCAGTACTTC | CASYGQGSQETQYF
. | 18 | TRBJ2-2 | TRBV18 | . | TGTGCCAGCTCACCAGGGCTAGCAGGGGTCGCGAACACCGGGGAGCTGTTTTTT | CASSPGLAGVANTGELFF
many | 12 | TRBJ2-5 | TRBV20-1 | TRBD2 | TGCAGTGCTGGGACTAGCGGAGAGACCCAGTACTTC | CSAGTSGETQYF
many | 16 | TRBJ2-4 | TRBV29-1 | . | TGCAGCGCTACACCCTGGCTTACAGGAGCCAAAAACATTCAGTACTTC | CSATPWLTGAKNIQYF
many | 15 | TRBJ1-2 | TRBV12-3/TRBV12-4 | TRBD1 | TGTGCCAGCAGGGGGGGACAGGGTACCCGGTATGGCTACACCTTC | CASRGGQGTRYGYTF
. | 15 | TRBJ1-2 | TRBV28 | TRBD1 | TGTGCCAGGCTCGAGGACAGGGAGACCTGCTATGGCTACACCTTC | CARLEDRETCYGYTF
few | 13 | TRBJ2-5 | TRBV6-1 | . | TGTGCCAGCAACAGGGCGAACCAAGAGACCCAGTACTTC | CASNRANQETQYF
many | 15 | TRBJ1-3 | TRBV6-2/TRBV6-3 | . | TGTGCCAGCAGTTACTCGCCGAACTCTGGAAACACCATATATTTT | CASSYSPNSGNTIYF
once | 13 | TRBJ1-5 | TRBV20-1 | . | TGCAGTGCTAGCCAGGGCAGCGGTCAGCCCCAGCATTTT | CSASQGSGQPQHF
many | 16 | TRBJ1-2 | TRBV6-1 | . | TGTGCCAGCAGTAAGAGCGTGGAGCTACTCTACTATGGCTACACCTTC | CASSKSVELLYYGYTF
. | 17 | TRBJ1-5 | TRBV6-2/TRBV6-3 | . | TGTGCCAGCAGTGGCCATCCCACGAACCTTGGGGATCAGCCCCAGCATTTT | CASSGHPTNLGDQPQHF
many | 15 | TRBJ2-5 | TRBV20-1 | . | TGCAGTGCTAGAGACCCACCCTTAAGGAGAGAGACCCAGTACTTC | CSARDPPLRRETQYF
. | 15 | TRBJ1-5 | TRBV9 | . | TGTGCCAGCGGGGGGGGGAAAAATAGCAATCAGCCCCAGCATTTT | CASGGGKNSNQPQHF
many | 16 | TRBJ1-2 | TRBV7-2 | . | TGTGCCAGCAGCTTAGCGGGACAAACAGGGTCCTATGGCTACACCTTC | CASSLAGQTGSYGYTF